This T cell receptor (beta chain) derives from a study of OX40 agonist ivuxolimab in advanced cancers. About the study: Patients received ivuxolimab, an intravenous treatment, every 2 weeks at 0.01 to 10 mg/kg. Three patients got partial responses; one had hepatocellular carcinoma and two had cutaneous melanoma.

The germline V gene has CDR1 SGDLS and CDR2 YYNGEE. V gave up 3 bases and J gave up 4 bases, with 13 bases separating them. This CDR3 contains 14 residues. Generated by immunoSEQ multiplex PCR, the TCRdb table keeps only in-frame clones and is missing some. The sample contains around 63,000 clones, approximately 91% of which appear only once. The chain carries TRBV9 and TRBJ1-2; possible D gene TRBD1, 6 bases. This specimen was CD4+ or CD8+ T cells sorted from blood, taken in a trial of the OX40 agonist ivuxolimab. The sequence was obtained from an adult with an advanced solid tumor such as melanoma, head and neck, liver or kidney cancer. CDR3 sequence (DNA): TGTGCCAGCAGCGCCTCCGGGACATCCTATGGCTACACCTTC. Protein product: CASSASGTSYGYTF.